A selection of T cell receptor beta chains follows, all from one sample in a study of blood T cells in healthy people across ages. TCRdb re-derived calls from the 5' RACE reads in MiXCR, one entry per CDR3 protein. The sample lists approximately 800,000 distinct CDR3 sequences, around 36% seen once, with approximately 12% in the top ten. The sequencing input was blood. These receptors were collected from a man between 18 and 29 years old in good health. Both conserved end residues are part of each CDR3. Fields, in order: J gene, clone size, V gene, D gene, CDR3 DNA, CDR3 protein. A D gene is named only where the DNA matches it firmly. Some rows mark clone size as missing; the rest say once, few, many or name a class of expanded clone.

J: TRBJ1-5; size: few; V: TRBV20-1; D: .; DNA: TGCAGTGCTAGAGTCAGGAATCAGCCCCAGCATTTT; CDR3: CSARVRNQPQHF
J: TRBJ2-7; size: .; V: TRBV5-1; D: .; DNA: TGCGCCAGCAGCTTGGGCCTCTGGAAGCAGTACTTC; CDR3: CASSLGLWKQYF
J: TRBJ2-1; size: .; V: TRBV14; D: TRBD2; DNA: TGTGCCAGCAGCCGCCGACTAGCGGGACGGTCCTACAATGAGCAGTTCTTC; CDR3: CASSRRLAGRSYNEQFF
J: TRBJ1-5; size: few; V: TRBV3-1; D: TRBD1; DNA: TGTGCCAGCAGTCAAACCGGGACAGGGTTGTATAGCAATCAGCCCCAGCATTTT; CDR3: CASSQTGTGLYSNQPQHF
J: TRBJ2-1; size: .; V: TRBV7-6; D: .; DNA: TGTGCCAGCAGCTTAGGGGGACGCAGTGAGCAGTTCTTC; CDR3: CASSLGGRSEQFF
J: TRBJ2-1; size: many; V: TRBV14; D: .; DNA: TGTGCCAGCAGCCAGGGGGAAGTCACCGAGAGCTCCTACAATGAGCAGTTCTTC; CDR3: CASSQGEVTESSYNEQFF
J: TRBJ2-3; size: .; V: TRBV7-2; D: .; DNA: TGTGCCAGCAGCTTAGGGCGGGGAGGGGGGTCCTCTCTTCGGGATACGCAGTATTTT; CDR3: CASSLGRGGGSSLRDTQYF
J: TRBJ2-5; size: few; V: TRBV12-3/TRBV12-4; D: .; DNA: TGTGCCAGCGGACCCGGGACTTGGCCTTCGGGGACCCAGTACTTC; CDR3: CASGPGTWPSGTQYF
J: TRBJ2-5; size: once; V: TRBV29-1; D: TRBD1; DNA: TGCAGCGTTGAAGATCGGTGGGAACACAGGGGTCCCCAAGAGACCCAGTACTTC; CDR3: CSVEDRWEHRGPQETQYF
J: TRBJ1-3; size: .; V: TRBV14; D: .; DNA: TGTGCCAGCAGCCTACTCGACGGCCGATCTGGAAACACCATATATTTT; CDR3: CASSLLDGRSGNTIYF
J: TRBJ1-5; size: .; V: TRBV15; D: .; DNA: TGTGCCGCCAGCAGAGCACAGGGCGCTCAGCCCCAGCATTTT; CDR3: CAASRAQGAQPQHF
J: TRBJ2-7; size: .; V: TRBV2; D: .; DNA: TGTGCCAGCAGCGAGGGACCTTACGAGCAGTACTTC; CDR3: CASSEGPYEQYF
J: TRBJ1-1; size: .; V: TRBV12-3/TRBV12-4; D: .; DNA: TGTGCCAGCAGTCCCTATAGGCAGGGTGGCACTGAAGCTTTCTTT; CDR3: CASSPYRQGGTEAFF
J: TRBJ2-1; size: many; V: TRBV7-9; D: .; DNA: TGTGCCAGCAGCTTTGAACGGGGGAACAATGAGCAGTTCTTC; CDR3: CASSFERGNNEQFF
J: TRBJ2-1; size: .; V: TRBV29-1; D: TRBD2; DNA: TGCAGCGTTGAACAGGGTAGAGGAGCGGGGGGAAATGAGCAGTTCTTC; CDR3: CSVEQGRGAGGNEQFF
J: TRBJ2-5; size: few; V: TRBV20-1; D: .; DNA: TGCAGTCGACATGGCACCTCCGGGACCCAGTACTTC; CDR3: CSRHGTSGTQYF